These 15 T cell receptor beta chains share one sample of origin, sequenced in a study of OX40 agonist ivuxolimab in advanced cancers. Repertoires were generated with immunoSEQ multiplex PCR, while TCRdb's copy carries only in-frame clones and drops some. The data hold around 82,000 clones, with about 91% observed a single time. The input for sequencing was CD4+ or CD8+ T cells sorted from blood, taken in a trial of the OX40 agonist ivuxolimab. The receptor set was obtained from an adult with an advanced solid tumor such as melanoma, head and neck, liver or kidney cancer.

The rearrangement links TRBV29-1 to TRBJ2-1; 7 nucleotides line up with TRBD1. V lost 7 bases to trimming and J lost 0 bases; unmatched junction nucleotides: 12. Per the germline V gene, CDR1 is SQVTM and CDR2 is ANQGSEA. This CDR3 is 16 amino acids long. The CDR3 nucleotides read TGCAGCGCCGATCAACCGACAGGGAACTCCTACAATGAGCAGTTCTTC. The encoded protein is CSADQPTGNSYNEQFF.

The chain recombines TRBV7-2 with TRBJ1-3; D is possibly TRBD1 (6 bases). CDR1 is SGHTA and CDR2 is FQGNSA in the germline V gene. Trimming removed 0 bases from V and 4 bases from J, with 10 bases in between. The CDR3 is 15 amino acids. CDR3 nucleotides: TGTGCCAGCAGCTTAGCGCCAGGGACAGGAAACACCATATATTTT. Its protein is CASSLAPGTGNTIYF.

V is TRBV18 and J is TRBJ1-1, with D perhaps matching TRBD1 (6 bases). This CDR3 is built from 12 residues. V lost 2 bases, J lost 10 bases, and 11 bases lay in between. Germline CDR1 and CDR2: KGHSH and LQKENI. In DNA, the CDR3 is TGTGCCAGCTCACCAGGGGGCGAGGGAGCTTTCTTT. Protein: CASSPGGEGAFF.

The chain recombines TRBV19 with TRBJ2-5, with D possibly matching TRBD1 (5 bases). The V gene lost 5 bases and the J gene lost 5 bases, with 9 bases spanning the gap. Germline-derived CDR1 and CDR2 are LNHDA and SQIVND (reference sequence). The CDR3 is 12 residues long. CDR3 protein: CASSQGRETQYF. CDR3 sequence (DNA): TGTGCCAGTAGTCAGGGCCGGGAGACCCAGTACTTC.

The chain uses TRBV20-1 and TRBJ2-1; D call uncertain. Germline CDR1 and CDR2: DFQATT and SNEGSKA (reference sequence). This CDR3 spans 11 amino acids. Trimming took 1 base from V and 8 from J, leaving 6 bases between them. CDR3 residues: CSARVIDEQFF. CDR3 coding DNA: TGCAGTGCTAGAGTAATAGATGAGCAGTTCTTC.

The chain uses TRBV27 and TRBJ2-5; D unresolved. Trimming shortened V by 1 base and J by 5 bases, and 11 bases separated the two germline ends. Germline-derived CDR1 and CDR2 are MNHEY and SMNVEV (reference sequence). This CDR3 has 14 amino acids. The CDR3 sequence: CASSLLAARETQYF. In DNA, the CDR3 is TGTGCCAGCAGTTTATTGGCCGCAAGGGAGACCCAGTACTTC.

J is TRBJ2-3 and V is TRBV18, with 10 bases fitting TRBD2. The CDR3 covers 15 residues. J gave up 5 bases and V 1 base, and 3 bases lay outside the gene matches. From germline, CDR1 is KGHSH and CDR2 LQKENI. The CDR3 reads CASSPLGTSEDTQYF. The CDR3 region has the DNA TGTGCCAGCTCACCACTAGGGACTAGCGAAGATACGCAGTATTTT.

The rearrangement uses TRBV14 and TRBJ2-3, with 9 nucleotides matching TRBD2. The CDR3 runs 15 residues. Per the germline V gene, CDR1 is SGHDN and CDR2 is FVKESK. Trimming removed 0 bases from V and 3 bases from J; junction bases left unmatched: 1. The CDR3 sequence is CASSQELAGTDTQYF. CDR3 bases: TGTGCCAGCAGCCAAGAACTAGCGGGTACAGATACGCAGTATTTT.

The chain carries TRBV14 and TRBJ2-2; 12 bases are shared with TRBD2. In germline, CDR1 is SGHDN, CDR2 FVKESK. V gave up 2 bases and J gave up 6 bases; unmatched junction bases: 4. The CDR3 is 16 residues long. The CDR3: CASSQRLAGASGELFF. The CDR3 coding sequence is TGTGCCAGCAGCCAACGACTAGCGGGAGCTTCCGGGGAGCTGTTTTTT.

This clone is a singleton in its sample. The chain carries TRBV18 and TRBJ2-2; 8 nucleotides agree with TRBD2. The CDR3 loop spans 17 amino acids. Germline loops: CDR1 KGHSH, CDR2 LQKENI. Trimming at V came to 5 bases and at J to 7 bases, leaving 15 bases not matched to a gene. This CDR3 reads CASSMSPLADGGGELFF. CDR3 sequence (DNA): TGTGCCAGCTCAATGTCCCCACTAGCGGATGGTGGCGGGGAGCTGTTTTTT.

In its sample, this clone was seen once. The rearrangement uses TRBV5-1 and TRBJ1-5; 10 positions match TRBD1. The CDR3 is 15 amino acids. Per the germline V gene, CDR1 is SGHRS and CDR2 is YFSETQ. V trimming: 4 bases; J trimming: 4 bases; junction bases outside the gene matches: 5. CDR3 nucleotides: TGCGCCAGCAGCATTGGACAGGGGGATAATCAGCCCCAGCATTTT. Residues: CASSIGQGDNQPQHF.

The chain employs TRBV27 and TRBJ2-7, with D perhaps matching TRBD1 (6 bases). The germline V gene has CDR1 MNHEY and CDR2 SMNVEV (reference sequence). This CDR3 spans 13 amino acids. V lost 3 bases, J lost 3 bases, and 9 bases lay in between. The CDR3 DNA sequence: TGTGCCAGCAGTTTCGCCAGGGGCTACGAGCAGTACTTC. Translation: CASSFARGYEQYF.

The V and J genes are TRBV4-1 and TRBJ2-1; a weak D match, TRBD2 (6 bases). The CDR3 is 17 residues long. Trimming stripped 3 bases from V and 0 bases from J, with 15 bases between. Looked up from germline, CDR1 is MGHRA and CDR2 is YSYEKL. This chain's CDR3 is CASSQGGATVSYNEQFF. The CDR3 nucleotides read TGCGCCAGCAGCCAGGGAGGTGCCACTGTCTCCTACAATGAGCAGTTCTTC.

This chain links TRBV2 with TRBJ1-4; 7 bases are shared with TRBD1. This CDR3 spans 15 amino acids. With V trimmed by 7 bases and J by 7 bases, 12 bases remained unmatched. In germline, CDR1 is SNHLY, CDR2 FYNNEI. The CDR3 DNA reads TGTGCCAGCACTTTGTCCAGACAGGGTGTTGAAAAACTGTTTTTT. This encodes CASTLSRQGVEKLFF.

This chain uses TRBV15 with TRBJ1-5; tentative D call: TRBD1 (5 bases). This CDR3 is 15 amino acids long. Trimming removed 5 bases at V and 4 bases at J, with 15 bases between. The germline V gene encodes CDR1 LNHNV and CDR2 YYDKDF (reference sequence). The CDR3 loop is CATSAIGGTNQPQHF. The CDR3 DNA reads as TGTGCCACCAGCGCCATCGGGGGTACTAATCAGCCCCAGCATTTT. The full variable domain, its missing parts supplied by reference TRBV15 and TRBJ1-5, is DAMVIQNPRYQVTQFGKPVTLSCSQTLNHNVMYWYQQKSSQAPKLLFHYYDKDFNNEADTPDNFQSRRPNTSFCFLDIRSPGLGDTAMYLCATSAIGGTNQPQHFGDGTRLSIL.